This entry concerns a single T cell receptor beta chain. Germline CDR1 MDHEN, CDR2 SYDVKM. Trimming shortened V by 6 bases and J by 6 bases, and 15 bases separated the two germline ends. CDR3 size: 14 residues. This specimen belongs to a study of blood T cell repertoires in COVID-19. Whole-study context: Sources were T cells, B-cell-depleted T cells, or PBMCs; the material itself was cDNA or gDNA.

Original processing methods: Amplification with reference gene primers provided the estimates of nucleated cell counts. Some clones are missing from TCRdb's copy, which holds only in-frame ones; the method was immunoSEQ multiplex PCR. V and J calls and clone size are given by that table; D and trimming were obtained from the DNA. The sample holds tens of thousands of clones, around 75% seen once. This chain connects TRBV28 to TRBJ1-5, with D uncertain. This TCR was sampled from a man aged 65-85 years with COVID-19, enrolled during active disease. Sequenced: peripheral blood. The CDR3 protein is CASRTSGEGQPQHF. In nucleotides, the CDR3 is TGTGCCAGCAGAACTTCCGGGGAGGGTCAGCCCCAGCATTTT.